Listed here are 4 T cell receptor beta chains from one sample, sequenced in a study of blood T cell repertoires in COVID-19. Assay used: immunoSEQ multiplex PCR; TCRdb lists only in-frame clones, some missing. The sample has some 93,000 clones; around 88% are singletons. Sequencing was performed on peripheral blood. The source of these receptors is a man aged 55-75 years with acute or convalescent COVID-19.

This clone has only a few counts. The CDR3 is CASRKRGIRNSSPLHF. The CDR3 bases are TGTGCCAGCAGAAAACGCGGGATAAGAAATTCTTCACCCCTCCACTTT. The J gene is TRBJ1-6, the V gene TRBV21-1. TRBV21-1 is a pseudogene. The length of the CDR3 is 16 residues.

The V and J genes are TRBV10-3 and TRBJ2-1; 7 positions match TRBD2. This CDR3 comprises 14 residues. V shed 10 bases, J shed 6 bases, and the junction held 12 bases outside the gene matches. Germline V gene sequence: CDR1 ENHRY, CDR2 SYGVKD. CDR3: CASSLGGSLNEQFF. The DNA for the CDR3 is TGTGCCAGCTCCTTGGGCGGGAGTCTCAATGAGCAGTTCTTC.

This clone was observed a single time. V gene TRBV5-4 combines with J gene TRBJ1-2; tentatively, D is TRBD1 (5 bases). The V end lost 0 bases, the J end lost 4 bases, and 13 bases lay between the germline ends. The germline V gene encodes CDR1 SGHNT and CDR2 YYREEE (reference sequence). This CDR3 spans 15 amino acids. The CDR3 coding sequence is TGTGCCAGCAGCTTGGCCGGGGGGAGTGGCTATGGCTACACCTTC. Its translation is CASSLAGGSGYGYTF.

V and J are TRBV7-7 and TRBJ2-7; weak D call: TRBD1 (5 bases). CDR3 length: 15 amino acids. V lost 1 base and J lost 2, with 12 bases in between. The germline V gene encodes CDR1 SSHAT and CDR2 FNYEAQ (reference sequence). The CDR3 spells CASSLGVGAAYEQYF. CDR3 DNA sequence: TGTGCCAGCAGCTTAGGCGTAGGGGCAGCCTACGAGCAGTACTTC.